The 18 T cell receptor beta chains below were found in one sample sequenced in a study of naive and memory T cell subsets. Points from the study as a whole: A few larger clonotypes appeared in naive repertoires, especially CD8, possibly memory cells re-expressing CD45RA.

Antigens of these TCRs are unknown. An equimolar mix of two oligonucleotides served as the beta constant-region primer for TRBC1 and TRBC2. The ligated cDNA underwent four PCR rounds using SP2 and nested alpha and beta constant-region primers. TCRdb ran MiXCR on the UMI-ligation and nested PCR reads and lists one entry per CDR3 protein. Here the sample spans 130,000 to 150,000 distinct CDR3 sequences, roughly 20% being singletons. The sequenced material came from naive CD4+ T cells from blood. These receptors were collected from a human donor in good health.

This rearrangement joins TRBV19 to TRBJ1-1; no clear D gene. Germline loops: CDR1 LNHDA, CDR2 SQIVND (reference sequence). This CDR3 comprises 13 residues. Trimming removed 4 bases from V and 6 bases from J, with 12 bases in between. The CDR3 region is CASSKPVSSEAFF. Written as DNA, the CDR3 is TGTGCCAGTAGTAAGCCTGTGAGTTCTGAAGCTTTCTTT.

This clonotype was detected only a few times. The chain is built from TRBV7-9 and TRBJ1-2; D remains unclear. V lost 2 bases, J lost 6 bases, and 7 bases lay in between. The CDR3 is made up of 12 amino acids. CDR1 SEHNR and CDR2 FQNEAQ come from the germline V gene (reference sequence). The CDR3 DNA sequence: TGTGCCAGCAGCTTAATTCTGGATGGCTACACCTTC. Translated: CASSLILDGYTF.

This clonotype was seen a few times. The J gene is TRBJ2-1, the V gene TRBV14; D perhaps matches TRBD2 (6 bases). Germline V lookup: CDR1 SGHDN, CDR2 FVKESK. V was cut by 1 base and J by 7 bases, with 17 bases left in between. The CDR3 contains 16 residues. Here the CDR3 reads CASSQGIGRSWNEQFF. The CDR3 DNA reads TGTGCCAGCAGCCAAGGCATCGGGAGAAGTTGGAATGAGCAGTTCTTC.

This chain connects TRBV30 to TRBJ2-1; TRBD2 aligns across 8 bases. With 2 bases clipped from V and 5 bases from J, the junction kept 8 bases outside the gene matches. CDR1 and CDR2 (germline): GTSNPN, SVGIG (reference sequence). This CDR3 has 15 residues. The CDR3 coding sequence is TGTGCCTGGAGTTGGACGGGAGGGCCCAACAATGAGCAGTTCTTC. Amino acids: CAWSWTGGPNNEQFF.

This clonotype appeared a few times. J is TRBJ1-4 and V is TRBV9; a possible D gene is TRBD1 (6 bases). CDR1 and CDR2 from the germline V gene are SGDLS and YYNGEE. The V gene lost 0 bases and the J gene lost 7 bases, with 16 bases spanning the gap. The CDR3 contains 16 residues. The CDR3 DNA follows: TGTGCCAGCAGCGTAGGAGGACAGAAAAGACTTGAAAAACTGTTTTTT. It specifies CASSVGGQKRLEKLFF.

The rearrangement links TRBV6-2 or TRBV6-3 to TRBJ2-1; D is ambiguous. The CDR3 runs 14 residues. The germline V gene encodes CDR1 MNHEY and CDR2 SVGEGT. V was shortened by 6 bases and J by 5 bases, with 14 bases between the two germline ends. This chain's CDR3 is CASRGVTPDNEQFF. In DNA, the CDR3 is TGTGCCAGCAGAGGTGTTACCCCAGACAATGAGCAGTTCTTC.

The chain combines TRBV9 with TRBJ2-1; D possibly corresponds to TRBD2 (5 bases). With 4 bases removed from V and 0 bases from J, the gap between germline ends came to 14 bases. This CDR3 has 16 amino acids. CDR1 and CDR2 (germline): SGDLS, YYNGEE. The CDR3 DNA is TGTGCCAGCAGCCCCGTGCTAGCCGTCTCCTACAATGAGCAGTTCTTC. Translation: CASSPVLAVSYNEQFF.

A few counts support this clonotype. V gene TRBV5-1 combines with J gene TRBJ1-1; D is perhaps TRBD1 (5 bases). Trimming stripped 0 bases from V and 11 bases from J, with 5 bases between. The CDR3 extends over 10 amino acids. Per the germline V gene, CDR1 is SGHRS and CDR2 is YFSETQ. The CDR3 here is CASSLGGAFF. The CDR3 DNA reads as TGCGCCAGCAGCTTGGGGGGGGCTTTCTTT.

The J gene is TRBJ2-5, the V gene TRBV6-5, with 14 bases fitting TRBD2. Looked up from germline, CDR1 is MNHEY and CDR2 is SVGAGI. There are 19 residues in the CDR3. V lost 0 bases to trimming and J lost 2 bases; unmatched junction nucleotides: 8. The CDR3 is CASSYSPTSGRAGQETQYF. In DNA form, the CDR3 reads TGTGCCAGCAGTTACTCCCCGACTAGCGGGAGGGCCGGACAAGAGACCCAGTACTTC.

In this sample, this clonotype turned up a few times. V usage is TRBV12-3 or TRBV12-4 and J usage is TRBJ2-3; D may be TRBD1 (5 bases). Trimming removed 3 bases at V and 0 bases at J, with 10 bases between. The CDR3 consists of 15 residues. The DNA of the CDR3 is TGTGCCAGCAGTTTGACAGAACCTAGCACAGATACGCAGTATTTT. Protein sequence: CASSLTEPSTDTQYF.

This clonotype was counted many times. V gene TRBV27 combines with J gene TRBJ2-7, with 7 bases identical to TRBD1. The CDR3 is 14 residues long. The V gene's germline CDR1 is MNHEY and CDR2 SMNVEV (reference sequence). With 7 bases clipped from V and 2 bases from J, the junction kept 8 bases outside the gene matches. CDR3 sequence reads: CASTSGTATYEQYF. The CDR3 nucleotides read TGTGCCAGCACCTCGGGGACAGCCACCTACGAGCAGTACTTC.

The DNA for the CDR3 is TGTGCCAGTAGTGGGAAGGTTTTAGGGAGCAATCAGCCCCAGCATTTT. Protein sequence: CASSGKVLGSNQPQHF. The chain is built from TRBV19 and TRBJ1-5, with D hard to call. The V gene's germline CDR1 is LNHDA and CDR2 SQIVND (reference sequence). Trimming left V 5 bases short and J 1 base short, with 15 bases between. This CDR3 spans 16 amino acids.

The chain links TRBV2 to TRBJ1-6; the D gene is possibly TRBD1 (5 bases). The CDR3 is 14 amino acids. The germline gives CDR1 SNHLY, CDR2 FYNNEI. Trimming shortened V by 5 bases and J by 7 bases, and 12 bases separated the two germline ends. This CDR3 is CASSSNGANSPLHF. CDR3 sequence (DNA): TGTGCCAGCAGTTCAAACGGGGCGAATTCACCCCTCCACTTT. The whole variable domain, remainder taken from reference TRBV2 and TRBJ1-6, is EPEVTQTPSHQVTQMGQEVILRCVPISNHLYFYWYRQILGQKVEFLVSFYNNEISEKSEIFDDQFSVERPDGSNFTLKIRSTKLEDSAMYFCASSSNGANSPLHFGNGTRLTVT.

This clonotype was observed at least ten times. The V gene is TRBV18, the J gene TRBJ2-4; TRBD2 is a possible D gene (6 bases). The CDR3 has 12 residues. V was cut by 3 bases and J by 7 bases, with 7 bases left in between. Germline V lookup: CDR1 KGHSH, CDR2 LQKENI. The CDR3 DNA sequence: TGTGCCAGCTCACCTGGGAGGAACATTCAGTACTTC. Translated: CASSPGRNIQYF.

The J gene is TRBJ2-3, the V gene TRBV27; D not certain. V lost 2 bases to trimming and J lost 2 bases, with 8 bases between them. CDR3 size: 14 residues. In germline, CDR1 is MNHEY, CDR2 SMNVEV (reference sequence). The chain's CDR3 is CASSLVAATDTQYF. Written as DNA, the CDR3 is TGTGCCAGCAGTTTAGTGGCAGCCACAGATACGCAGTATTTT.

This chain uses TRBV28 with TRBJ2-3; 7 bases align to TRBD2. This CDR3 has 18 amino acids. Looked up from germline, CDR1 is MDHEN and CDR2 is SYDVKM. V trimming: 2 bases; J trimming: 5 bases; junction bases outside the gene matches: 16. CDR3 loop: CASSLRLRGGVSEDTQYF. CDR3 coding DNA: TGTGCCAGCAGTTTAAGACTAAGGGGAGGGGTATCCGAAGATACGCAGTATTTT.

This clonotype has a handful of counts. CDR3 nucleotide sequence: TGTGCCAGCAGACCCACTAGCGGGAGGGCCGACTACGAGCAGTACTTC. Translated: CASRPTSGRADYEQYF. The V call is TRBV6-2 or TRBV6-3, the J call TRBJ2-7; the match to TRBD2 covers 13 bases. CDR1 and CDR2 from the germline V gene are MNHEY and SVGEGT. The V and J ends lost 6 bases and 3 bases, in that order; junction bases with no gene match: 8. There are 16 residues in the CDR3.

Here the CDR3 reads CASSQRYDQPQHF. The CDR3 coding sequence is TGTGCCAGTAGTCAACGATATGATCAGCCCCAGCATTTT. The chain combines TRBV19 with TRBJ1-5, with D unresolved. The ends were cut back, 5 bases at V and 5 bases at J, with 10 bases in the middle. Germline V gives CDR1 LNHDA, CDR2 SQIVND (reference sequence). The CDR3 has 13 amino acids.